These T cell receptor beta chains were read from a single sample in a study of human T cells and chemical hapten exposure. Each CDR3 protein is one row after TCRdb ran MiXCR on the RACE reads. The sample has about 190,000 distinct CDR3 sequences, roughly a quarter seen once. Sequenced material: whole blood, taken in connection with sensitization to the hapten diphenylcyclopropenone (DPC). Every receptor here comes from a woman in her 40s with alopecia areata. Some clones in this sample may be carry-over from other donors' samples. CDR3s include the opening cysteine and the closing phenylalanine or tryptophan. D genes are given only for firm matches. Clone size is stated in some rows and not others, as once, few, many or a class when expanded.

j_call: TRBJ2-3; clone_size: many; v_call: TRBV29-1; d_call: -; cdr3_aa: CSSSTGLLTTDTQYF; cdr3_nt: TGCAGCAGCTCCACAGGGCTTCTCACCACAGATACGCAGTATTTT
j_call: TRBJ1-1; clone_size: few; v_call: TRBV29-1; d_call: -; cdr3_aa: CSVDTAMNTEAFF; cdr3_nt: TGCAGCGTCGATACAGCGATGAACACTGAAGCTTTCTTT
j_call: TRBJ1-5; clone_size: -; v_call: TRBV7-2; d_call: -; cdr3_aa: CASSQTRTANQPQHF; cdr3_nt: TGTGCCAGCAGCCAAACCCGGACAGCTAATCAGCCCCAGCATTTT
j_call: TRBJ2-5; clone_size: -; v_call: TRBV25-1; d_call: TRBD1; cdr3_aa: CASSESDRGETQYF; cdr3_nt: TGTGCCAGCAGTGAATCCGACAGGGGCGAGACCCAGTACTTC
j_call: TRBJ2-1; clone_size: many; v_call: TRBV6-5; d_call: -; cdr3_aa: CASKISNEQFF; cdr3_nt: TGTGCCAGCAAAATTTCCAATGAGCAGTTCTTC
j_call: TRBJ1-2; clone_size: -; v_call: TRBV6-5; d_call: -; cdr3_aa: CASSYQGMDGYTF; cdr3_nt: TGTGCCAGCAGTTACCAGGGGATGGATGGCTACACCTTC
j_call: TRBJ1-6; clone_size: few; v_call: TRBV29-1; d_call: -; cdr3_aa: CSVGMGTNSPLHF; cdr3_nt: TGCAGCGTTGGTATGGGGACAAATTCACCCCTCCACTTT
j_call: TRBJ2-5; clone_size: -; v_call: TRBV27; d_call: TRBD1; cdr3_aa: CASTKQGAGQETQYF; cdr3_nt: TGTGCCAGCACAAAACAGGGGGCGGGTCAAGAGACCCAGTACTTC
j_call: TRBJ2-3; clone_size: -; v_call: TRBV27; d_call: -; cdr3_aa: CASSLGQSDGDTQYF; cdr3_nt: TGTGCCAGCAGTCTCGGACAGTCGGATGGAGATACGCAGTATTTT
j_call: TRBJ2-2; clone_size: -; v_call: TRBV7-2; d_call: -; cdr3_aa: CASSFYTGELFF; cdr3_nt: TGTGCCAGCAGCTTTTACACCGGGGAGCTGTTTTTT
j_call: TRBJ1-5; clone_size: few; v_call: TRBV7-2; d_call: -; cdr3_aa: CASSPNRDQPQHF; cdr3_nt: TGTGCCAGCAGCCCAAACAGGGATCAGCCCCAGCATTTT
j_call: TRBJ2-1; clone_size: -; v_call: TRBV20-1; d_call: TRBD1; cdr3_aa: CSLQGSPLYNEQFF; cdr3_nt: TGCAGCTTACAGGGGTCCCCACTCTACAATGAGCAGTTCTTC